This TCR beta chain stems from a study of blood T cell repertoires in COVID-19 (dated by TCRdb to about 2020). As for the study more broadly: Samples covering the acute and convalescent phases of COVID-19 were provided by collaborators in the United States, Italy and Spain. Where HLA class I and class II types were available, the types were taken from metadata supplied by the sample provider, not from assay-based typing. The repertoires were released in a freely available public database intended as a resource for research on the immune response to SARS-CoV-2. The material from the prospective study consisted of cDNA or gDNA derived from T cells, B-cell-depleted T cells, or PBMCs. Subjects who had been exposed to COVID-19, were actively infected with it, or had recovered from it provided the deeply sampled blood TCRbeta repertoires that made up the dataset. A de-identified subject ID, COVID-19 status, age in years and sex were almost always included in the sample metadata. Samples came from the ongoing ImmuneRACE study (first 160 participants) plus 1,254 subjects from 6 global collaborators.

TCRbeta CDR3 regions were amplified from genomic DNA using the immunoSEQ Assay, a bias-controlled multiplex PCR. As for the authors' bioinformatics: The number of nucleated cells in each sample was estimated from the amplification of reference gene primers within the assay. Sequence reads were collapsed and filtered to measure the absolute abundance of every unique TCRbeta CDR3 rearrangement. For each sample, productive Simpson clonality was calculated as the square root of Simpson's diversity index over productive rearrangements. What TCRdb holds here is the immuneACCESS table cut down to in-frame rearrangements. Part of the clones is not present; checked against another copy, under half of the missing clones reflect an unresolved V gene, and the others are unexplained. The DNA gave D and trimming, while V, J and clone size come from that table. The sample contains about 340,000 clones, around 80% of them found a single time. Just under 3% of the sample goes to the ten largest clones.

Study-level results and caveats: How much clinical and demographic metadata was included differed by source and by participant, and the metadata was provided uncurated.

Collaborating institutions collected whole blood in K2EDTA tubes following their own protocols. For TCRbeta analysis, collaborator samples were shipped as frozen whole blood, as isolated PBMCs, or as DNA extracted from either sample type. The V end gives up 7 bases and the J end 3 bases, leaving 11 bases in the junction not matched to a gene. CDR1 MNHNY and CDR2 SVGAGI were looked up in the germline V gene (reference sequence). Including cysteine and phenylalanine, the CDR3 has 16 amino acids. Only the CDR3 DNA is retained, 48 bases long and in frame from the first base. Details on this clone: Which antigen it targets is not known. Base quality data are lacking; no much larger clone is found one base away.

In this chain, TRBV6-6 is recombined with TRBJ2-2, and TRBD2 aligns with 7 junction nucleotides. The sample taken for sequencing was peripheral blood. The TCR sequence derives from a young man with active or convalescent COVID-19. The nucleotide sequence reads as follows: TGTGCCAGCATCTCGCGGAAGGGGAGGGACACCGGGGAGCTGTTTTTT. It is translated as CASISRKGRDTGELFF.